The 14 T cell receptor beta chains given below trace back to one sample, sequenced in a study of blood T cells in healthy people across ages. A second PCR, run for about 7 to 11 cycles, used a sample-barcoded 5' primer plus a J-beta primer mix. In TCRdb, the 5' RACE reads were re-called with MiXCR into one record per CDR3 protein. Of around 2 million distinct CDR3 sequences in the sample, around 40% are singletons; the top ten hold roughly 24%. The sequencing sample was made of blood. These receptors all come from a human donor in good health.

The rearrangement links TRBV11-3 to TRBJ2-4; D is unclear. The CDR3 has 13 residues. V lost 3 bases to trimming and J lost 9 bases, with 12 bases between them. Germline V gene data show CDR1 as SGHNT and CDR2 as YENEEA. The CDR3 is CASSFDTGGIQYF. As DNA, the CDR3 is TGTGCCAGCAGCTTCGACACCGGCGGCATTCAGTACTTC.

The chain carries TRBV9 and TRBJ1-2; D remains ambiguous. The CDR3 has 11 amino acids. Trimming shortened V by 6 bases and J by 5 bases, and 8 bases separated the two germline ends. Per germline, CDR1 SGDLS and CDR2 YYNGEE. CDR3 nucleotide sequence: TGTGCCAGCATGGGAGAGTATGGCTACACCTTC. Translated: CASMGEYGYTF. Using reference TRBV9 and TRBJ1-2 for the parts outside the CDR3, the full variable domain is DSGVTQTPKHLITATGQRVTLRCSPRSGDLSVYWYQQSLDQGLQFLIQYYNGEERAKGNILERFSAQQFPDLHSELNLSSLELGDSALYFCASMGEYGYTFGSGTRLTVV.

This clonotype appeared a few times. The chain links TRBV29-1 to TRBJ1-5, with 7 bases lining up with TRBD1. V shed 4 bases, J shed 4 bases, and the junction held 7 bases outside the gene matches. Germline V gene sequence: CDR1 SQVTM, CDR2 ANQGSEA. This CDR3 spans 14 amino acids. The CDR3 DNA is TGCAGCGTTGGCCGGGACAGTGAAAATCAGCCCCAGCATTTT. Protein sequence: CSVGRDSENQPQHF.

This clonotype was recorded a few times. The chain couples TRBV6-2 or TRBV6-3 to TRBJ2-3; TRBD1 might be the D (6 bases). The CDR3 is made up of 14 amino acids. Looked up from germline, CDR1 is MNHEY and CDR2 is SVGEGT. V was pared by 8 bases and J by 2 bases, with 14 bases between. In DNA form, the CDR3 reads TGTGCCAGCGGAAACAGGGTTTTCACAGATACGCAGTATTTT. Encoded protein: CASGNRVFTDTQYF.

This clonotype showed up just a few times. The V and J genes are TRBV7-9 and TRBJ2-4; a weak D match, TRBD2 (5 bases). The V end lost 1 base, the J end lost 13 bases, and 17 bases lay between the germline ends. The CDR3 is 14 residues long. Germline V gene lookup returns CDR1 SEHNR and CDR2 FQNEAQ (reference sequence). The CDR3 loop is CASSLVSRAREQYF. CDR3 DNA sequence: TGTGCCAGCAGCTTAGTCTCGAGGGCGAGAGAGCAGTACTTC.

This chain links TRBV6-6 with TRBJ1-2, with D uncertain. Germline-derived CDR1 and CDR2 are MNHNY and SVGAGI (reference sequence). With 4 bases removed from V and 4 bases from J, the gap between germline ends came to 13 bases. This CDR3 is 14 amino acids long. In DNA, the CDR3 is TGTGCCAGCAGTTCGTCCCCCGGCCCCTATGGCTACACCTTC. Protein product: CASSSSPGPYGYTF.

The rearrangement links TRBV3-1 to TRBJ2-7; D ambiguous. V lost 2 bases, J lost 4 bases, and 15 bases lay in between. Germline V gene sequence: CDR1 LGHDT, CDR2 YNNKEL (reference sequence). The CDR3 loop spans 15 amino acids. The CDR3 protein is CASSQIPDGFYEQYF. In nucleotides, the CDR3 is TGTGCCAGCAGCCAAATTCCGGACGGATTTTACGAGCAGTACTTC.

The chain is built from TRBV29-1 and TRBJ1-1; 7 bases align to TRBD1. V lost 4 bases, J lost 3 bases, and 8 bases stayed unmatched. The CDR3 extends over 14 amino acids. Germline values: CDR1 SQVTM, CDR2 ANQGSEA. The CDR3 sequence is CSVVRGRDYTEAFF. CDR3 DNA: TGCAGCGTTGTGAGGGGGCGCGACTACACTGAAGCTTTCTTT.

The chain is built from TRBV27 and TRBJ1-1; 7 positions agree with TRBD1. Germline loops: CDR1 MNHEY, CDR2 SMNVEV (reference sequence). Unmatched junction bases numbered 1, after V lost 0 bases and J lost 6 bases. This CDR3 contains 13 residues. DNA of the CDR3: TGTGCCAGCAGTTTATCACAGGGGTCTGAAGCTTTCTTT. The encoded protein is CASSLSQGSEAFF.

The gene calls are TRBV5-1 and TRBJ2-2; 11 bases match TRBD1. With V trimmed by 0 bases and J by 3 bases, 1 base remained unmatched. Per germline, CDR1 SGHRS and CDR2 YFSETQ. The CDR3 contains 16 residues. The CDR3 region is CASSLGTGGYTGELFF. The DNA for the CDR3 is TGCGCCAGCAGCTTGGGGACAGGGGGCTACACCGGGGAGCTGTTTTTT.

This clonotype was observed many times. The chain is built from TRBV10-3 and TRBJ2-3, with D unclear. In germline, CDR1 is ENHRY, CDR2 SYGVKD. The V and J ends lost 2 bases and 0 bases respectively, with 3 bases between them. CDR3 size: 13 residues. CDR3 loop: CAISEGSTDTQYF. The CDR3 DNA reads as TGTGCCATCAGTGAGGGCAGCACAGATACGCAGTATTTT.

This clonotype was counted ten times or more. This sequence joins TRBV3-1 and TRBJ2-1; 9 bases line up with TRBD2. The V gene end was trimmed by 0 bases and the J gene end by 9 bases; junction bases not matched to a gene: 15. This CDR3 comprises 18 residues. Germline CDR1 reads LGHDT; CDR2 reads YNNKEL (reference sequence). CDR3 in amino acids: CASSQDVLAGSKGGEQFF. The CDR3 nucleotides are TGTGCCAGCAGCCAAGACGTTCTAGCGGGGAGCAAGGGGGGTGAGCAGTTCTTC.

This chain connects TRBV19 to TRBJ2-1; TRBD1 agrees at 9 bases. Per the germline V gene, CDR1 is LNHDA and CDR2 is SQIVND (reference sequence). V shed 5 bases and J 4 bases; nucleotides not matched to a gene: 9. The CDR3 covers 16 residues. DNA for the CDR3: TGTGCCAGTAGTGTTCCGGGACAGGGCGCATACAATGAGCAGTTCTTC. Residues: CASSVPGQGAYNEQFF. The entire variable domain, with the rest obtained from reference TRBV19 and TRBJ2-1, is as follows: DGGITQSPKYLFRKEGQNVTLSCEQNLNHDAMYWYRQDPGQGLRLIYYSQIVNDFQKGDIAEGYSVSREKKESFPLTVTSAQKNPTAFYLCASSVPGQGAYNEQFFGPGTRLTVL.

V is TRBV7-9 and J is TRBJ1-1, with D maybe TRBD1 (6 bases). CDR3 length: 13 amino acids. Germline V CDR1 and CDR2: SEHNR, FQNEAQ (reference sequence). V was pared by 8 bases and J by 5 bases, with 15 bases between. As DNA, the CDR3 is TGTGCCAGCGCCAAGGGGGAGAGGACTGAAGCTTTCTTT. Translating it yields CASAKGERTEAFF.